Shown below are 25 T cell receptor beta chains from a single sample sequenced in a study of radiation and T cells in renal cell carcinoma. Some clones are missing from TCRdb's copy, which holds only in-frame ones; the method was immunoSEQ multiplex PCR. The sample consists of 100,000 to 150,000 clones, about four fifths of them appearing once. Time point here: blood 2 weeks post-SBRT. Treatment in this sample: 15 Gy SBRT to primary tumor, nephrectomy 4 weeks later. This specimen was blood, taken from a patient whose treatment included radiotherapy and nephrectomy. Receptors originate from a man aged 50-60 years with renal cell carcinoma.

A remark on this clone: The same CDR3 arises from other DNA sequences in this sample as well. J is TRBJ2-3 and V is TRBV9, with 12 bases matching TRBD2. V was pared by 3 bases and J by 2 bases, with 4 bases of the junction left unmatched. CDR1 is SGDLS, CDR2 YYNGEE, per germline. The CDR3 consists of 16 residues. CDR3 bases: TGTGCCAGCAGCGCCCTAGCGGGGGGGCCCACAGATACGCAGTATTTT. Translation: CASSALAGGPTDTQYF.

The chain is built from TRBV28 and TRBJ2-5, with D possibly TRBD2 on 6 matching bases. The CDR3 totals 17 residues. Germline CDR1 reads MDHEN; CDR2 reads SYDVKM. V was shortened by 7 bases and J by 0 bases, with 21 bases between the two germline ends. CDR3 DNA sequence: TGTGCCAGCACCCTGGGGAGGAGGCGGTACAACCAAGAGACCCAGTACTTC. Protein product: CASTLGRRRYNQETQYF.

The rearrangement uses TRBV19 and TRBJ2-1, with 10 bases identical to TRBD1. The CDR3 has 14 residues. V lost 6 bases and J lost 7; bases outside the gene matches: 6. The germline gives CDR1 LNHDA, CDR2 SQIVND (reference sequence). The CDR3 DNA sequence: TGTGCCAGTAGCCCGGGACAGGGGATGAATGAGCAGTTCTTC. It yields the protein CASSPGQGMNEQFF.

The V and J genes are TRBV6-5 and TRBJ2-7; D is perhaps TRBD2 (5 bases). The CDR3 totals 15 residues. V lost 3 bases to trimming and J lost 0 bases, with 12 bases between them. Germline CDR1 reads MNHEY; CDR2 reads SVGAGI. The CDR3 DNA is TGTGCCAGCAGTTATCGGACTGGAAACTCCTACGAGCAGTACTTC. This encodes CASSYRTGNSYEQYF.

The gene calls are TRBV19 and TRBJ1-2; D gene ambiguous. CDR3 size: 12 residues. CDR1 LNHDA and CDR2 SQIVND come from the germline V gene (reference sequence). Trimming stripped 3 bases from V and 8 bases from J, with 10 bases between. The CDR3 loop reads CASSMGFSGYTF. CDR3 DNA: TGTGCCAGTAGTATGGGTTTCTCCGGCTACACCTTC.

The chain links TRBV12-1 to TRBJ2-7; the table's D gene call, TRBD2, was not cross checked with the DNA. TRBV12-1 is labeled a pseudogene. The CDR3 has 19 amino acids. CDR3 residues: CASSLPSAYRTFDSYEQYF. The CDR3 nucleotides are TGTGCCAGCAGCTTGCCTTCCGCCTACCGGACTTTTGACTCCTACGAGCAGTACTTC.

The chain uses TRBV11-3 and TRBJ1-1; 7 bases line up with TRBD1. J was trimmed by 0 bases and V by 4 bases; bases with no gene match: 2. The CDR3 consists of 14 residues. The V gene's germline CDR1 is SGHNT and CDR2 YENEEA. The DNA of the CDR3 is TGTGCCAGCAGCTCCGACAGGGTGAACACTGAAGCTTTCTTT. It specifies CASSSDRVNTEAFF.

The chain links TRBV6-1 to TRBJ2-1; unclear D gene. CDR1 and CDR2 (germline): MNHNS, SASEGT. Trimming took 7 bases from V and 0 from J, leaving 10 bases between them. The CDR3 loop spans 14 amino acids. DNA of the CDR3: TGTGCCAGCAAGTTGTTAGGCTCCTACAATGAGCAGTTCTTC. Protein: CASKLLGSYNEQFF.

In nucleotides, the CDR3 is TGTGCCAGCGAGGACAGCTTTCCTTTTGCTCGCGAGCAGTACTTC. This sequence encodes CASEDSFPFAREQYF. V gene TRBV2 combines with J gene TRBJ2-7; a possible D gene is TRBD1 (6 bases). V shed 8 bases and J shed 6 bases, with 23 bases lying between them. Germline CDR1 and CDR2: SNHLY and FYNNEI. The CDR3 runs to 15 residues. The full variable domain, rest sourced from reference TRBV2 and TRBJ2-7, is EPEVTQTPSHQVTQMGQEVILRCVPISNHLYFYWYRQILGQKVEFLVSFYNNEISEKSEIFDDQFSVERPDGSNFTLKIRSTKLEDSAMYFCASEDSFPFAREQYFGPGTRLTVT.

The genes are TRBV5-6 and TRBJ1-2, with 11 bases that match TRBD1. In germline, CDR1 is SGHDT, CDR2 YYEEEE. The trim removed 4 bases at V and 4 bases at J, leaving 6 bases unmatched. This CDR3 is built from 15 residues. The CDR3 DNA reads as TGTGCCAGCAGCGCGGGACAGGGGGTGGGCTATGGCTACACCTTC. Its translation is CASSAGQGVGYGYTF.

This sequence joins TRBV14 and TRBJ2-1, with 7 bases matching TRBD2. Per germline, CDR1 SGHDN and CDR2 FVKESK. The length of the CDR3 is 13 residues. The junction had 2 bases not matched to a gene; V was cut back by 4 bases and J by 5 bases. In DNA form, the CDR3 reads TGTGCCAGCAGCCTGGGACTACACAATGAGCAGTTCTTC. Translating gives CASSLGLHNEQFF.

The count of this clone is one. This chain connects TRBV7-3 to TRBJ2-7; TRBD1 matches at 7 bases. Germline values: CDR1 SGHTA, CDR2 FQGTGA. The CDR3 loop spans 16 amino acids. V shed 1 base, J shed 4 bases, and the junction held 10 bases outside the gene matches. CDR3 amino acids: CASSLNPTGAGYEQYF. CDR3 coding DNA: TGTGCCAGCAGCTTAAATCCCACAGGGGCGGGTTACGAGCAGTACTTC.

The V gene is TRBV11-2, the J gene TRBJ1-1; D ambiguous. This CDR3 has 14 amino acids. Germline values: CDR1 SGHAT, CDR2 FQNNGV. With 0 bases removed from V and 5 bases from J, the gap between germline ends came to 10 bases. This CDR3 is CASSLDFVGTEAFF. The CDR3, as DNA: TGTGCCAGCAGCTTAGATTTCGTAGGGACTGAAGCTTTCTTT.

The V and J genes are TRBV7-2 and TRBJ2-1; the D is unclear. V shed 5 bases and J shed 4 bases, with 12 bases lying between them. Germline V gene data show CDR1 as SGHTA and CDR2 as FQGNSA. The CDR3 has 14 amino acids. CDR3 amino acids: CASSPGRVYNEQFF. Written as DNA, the CDR3 is TGTGCCAGCAGCCCAGGACGAGTGTACAATGAGCAGTTCTTC.

The CDR3, as DNA: TGTGCCTGGCGACCCAGGGTGGGGGTTAACAATGAGCAGTTCTTC. The encoded protein is CAWRPRVGVNNEQFF. The rearrangement links TRBV30 to TRBJ2-1; D is tentatively TRBD1 or TRBD2 (5 bases each). V was clipped by 5 bases and J by 5 bases, with 19 bases between them. The CDR3 runs 15 residues. Germline V gene lookup returns CDR1 GTSNPN and CDR2 SVGIG (reference sequence).

V gene TRBV6-5 combines with J gene TRBJ2-2; D possibly corresponds to TRBD1 (6 bases). CDR3 length equals 15 residues. Trimming removed 6 bases at V and 5 bases at J, with 16 bases between. CDR1 and CDR2 (germline): MNHEY, SVGAGI. The CDR3 region has the DNA TGTGCCAGCAGAAAAATCCAGAGGGGGACCGGGGAGCTGTTTTTT. Translated, it gives CASRKIQRGTGELFF.

The gene calls are TRBV9 and TRBJ1-6; D possibly corresponds to TRBD1 (5 bases). The germline V and J ends were trimmed by 0 bases and 9 bases, with 13 bases remaining between them. This CDR3 has 15 residues. Germline V lookup: CDR1 SGDLS, CDR2 YYNGEE. CDR3 nucleotide sequence: TGTGCCAGCAGCGTAGGGGCAGGGCTTCGTTCACCCCTCCACTTT. This codes for CASSVGAGLRSPLHF.

The V call is TRBV6-1, the J call TRBJ1-6; 10 nucleotides agree with TRBD1. CDR1 and CDR2 (germline): MNHNS, SASEGT. V dropped 1 base and J dropped 10; count of bases not matched to a gene: 10. The CDR3 consists of 17 residues. The CDR3 nucleotides read TGTGCCAGCAGTGAAGGAACATCCGGGACAGGGGACTCACCCCTCCACTTT. It is translated as CASSEGTSGTGDSPLHF.

This chain uses TRBV4-1 with TRBJ2-7; 8 nucleotides match TRBD1. Trimming took 0 bases from V and 2 from J; bases not matched to a gene: 9. Per the germline V gene, CDR1 is MGHRA and CDR2 is YSYEKL. The CDR3 covers 17 residues. Written as DNA, the CDR3 is TGCGCCAGCAGCCAAGATACGAACAGGGACAGGACCTACGAGCAGTACTTC. Translation: CASSQDTNRDRTYEQYF.

This chain links TRBV7-3 with TRBJ1-1, with 8 bases that match TRBD1. Trimming took 1 base from V and 6 from J; bases not matched to a gene: 13. The CDR3 sequence is 17 residues long. Per germline, CDR1 SGHTA and CDR2 FQGTGA. The CDR3 region has the DNA TGTGCCAGCAGCTTAATGCGGCAGGGGGCTAAGGAGGCTGAAGCTTTCTTT. Translated: CASSLMRQGAKEAEAFF.

This clone was observed a handful of times. This chain links TRBV30 with TRBJ2-2; 11 positions agree with TRBD2. Germline-derived CDR1 and CDR2 are GTSNPN and SVGIG (reference sequence). The CDR3 consists of 14 residues. Losses at the gene ends were 3 bases for V and 7 bases for J; bases not matched to a gene: 4. CDR3 loop: CAWRVGTSGGELFF. CDR3 nucleotide sequence: TGTGCCTGGAGGGTAGGGACTAGCGGCGGGGAGCTGTTTTTT.

The chain joins TRBV10-3 to TRBJ2-2, with TRBD1 identical over 9 bases. Trimming cost V 6 bases and J 2 bases; bases outside gene matches: 4. Germline values: CDR1 ENHRY, CDR2 SYGVKD. CDR3 length: 15 residues. Here the CDR3 DNA reads TGTGCCATCAGCTGGACAGGGGAAAACACCGGGGAGCTGTTTTTT. Translation gives CAISWTGENTGELFF.

The rearrangement links TRBV6-5 to TRBJ1-5; the match to TRBD1 covers 7 bases. The V segment lost 3 bases and the J segment 2 bases; nucleotides outside the gene matches: 4. The CDR3 sequence is 15 residues long. CDR1 and CDR2 from the germline V gene are MNHEY and SVGAGI. For the CDR3, the DNA is TGTGCCAGCAGTTATGAAACAGGGGGCAATCAGCCCCAGCATTTT. This sequence encodes CASSYETGGNQPQHF.

CDR3 sequence (DNA): TGTGCCATCAGTGAGTCGGGGAGGGGGCAAGAGACCCAGTACTTC. Its protein is CAISESGRGQETQYF. V usage is TRBV10-3 and J usage is TRBJ2-5; tentatively, D is TRBD2 (7 bases). The germline CDR1 and CDR2 sequences are ENHRY and SYGVKD. V was shortened by 0 bases and J by 2 bases, with 10 bases between the two germline ends. This CDR3 is built from 15 residues.

V usage is TRBV4-2 and J usage is TRBJ2-1, with 11 positions matching TRBD2. From germline, CDR1 is LGHNA and CDR2 YNFKEQ. V shed 1 base, J shed 2 bases, and the junction held 4 bases outside the gene matches. This CDR3 comprises 17 residues. CDR3 in amino acids: CASSQGLAGGAYNEQFF. CDR3 nucleotide sequence: TGTGCCAGCAGCCAAGGTTTAGCGGGAGGGGCCTACAATGAGCAGTTCTTC.